This record looks at one TCR beta chain sequence and its context. This specimen belongs to a study of blood T cell repertoires in COVID-19. Data came from immunoSEQ multiplex PCR; TCRdb stores just in-frame clones and leaves some out. This sample yields under 300,000 clones, of which approximately 80% are seen a single time; under 3% belongs to the top ten. The clonotype originates from an older woman with active or convalescent COVID-19. The sample taken for sequencing was peripheral blood.

The CDR3 DNA is TGTGCCAGCAGTTCGATAGTAACTCAGGGGTTCTACGAGCAGTACTTC. It codes for CASSSIVTQGFYEQYF. The chain joins TRBV27 to TRBJ2-7; TRBD1 is a possible D gene (6 bases). CDR3 length equals 16 residues. Trimming pared 4 bases from V and 3 bases from J, leaving 19 bases between. Per the germline V gene, CDR1 is MNHEY and CDR2 is SMNVEV (reference sequence).